This entry lists 12 T cell receptor beta chains sequenced from one sample in a study of blood T cell repertoires in COVID-19. Measured with immunoSEQ multiplex PCR; TCRdb has only the in-frame clones, and not every one. The table has roughly 100,000 clones, approximately 80% seen once; the top ten hold 10% to 15%. What was sequenced was peripheral blood. These receptors came from a human donor in a cohort sampled during active or convalescent COVID-19.

This chain connects TRBV6-5 to TRBJ1-5, with 9 bases lining up with TRBD1. Germline loops: CDR1 MNHEY, CDR2 SVGAGI. This CDR3 comprises 15 residues. V lost 7 bases to trimming and J lost 3 bases; unmatched junction nucleotides: 7. CDR3 residues: CASNGGQGLNQPQHF. CDR3 sequence (DNA): TGTGCCAGCAACGGGGGACAGGGACTCAATCAGCCCCAGCATTTT.

V usage is TRBV3-1 (or the pseudogene TRBV3-2) and J usage is TRBJ2-2, with 11 bases lining up with TRBD1. CDR3 length: 16 residues. V lost 3 bases to trimming and J lost 4 bases; unmatched junction nucleotides: 4. Per the germline V gene, CDR1 is LGHDT and CDR2 is YNNKEL (reference sequence). This CDR3 reads CASSQPGQGGTGELFF. In DNA form, the CDR3 reads TGTGCCAGCAGCCAGCCGGGACAGGGGGGCACCGGGGAGCTGTTTTTT.

The rearrangement uses TRBV29-1 and TRBJ1-1, with no clear D. CDR1 and CDR2 from the germline V gene are SQVTM and ANQGSEA. Trimming took off 3 bases at V and 3 bases at J, with 11 bases between the two ends. The CDR3 covers 13 residues. The CDR3 bases are TGCAGCGTTGAGCCGAGCGGGTACACTGAAGCTTTCTTT. Translating it yields CSVEPSGYTEAFF.

The chain uses TRBV5-1 and TRBJ2-5; 7 positions match TRBD2. Trimming at V came to 4 bases and at J to 5 bases, leaving 11 bases not matched to a gene. Per the germline V gene, CDR1 is SGHRS and CDR2 is YFSETQ. This CDR3 region has 15 residues. CDR3 DNA sequence: TGCGCCAGCAGCCCGGGGCCGCGGGGGTGGGAGACCCAGTACTTC. This codes for CASSPGPRGWETQYF.

This sequence joins TRBV4-3 and TRBJ1-6, with D maybe TRBD1 (5 bases). Trimming shortened V by 0 bases and J by 10 bases, and 13 bases separated the two germline ends. Germline V lookup: CDR1 LGHNA, CDR2 YSLEER. This CDR3 has 15 amino acids. The CDR3 nucleotides are TGCGCCAGCAGCCAAGAAAGTGGGGGGTACTCACCCCTCCACTTT. Encoded protein: CASSQESGGYSPLHF.

The rearrangement links TRBV5-6 to TRBJ1-3; TRBD1 matches 7 bases. The germline CDR1 and CDR2 sequences are SGHDT and YYEEEE. The length of the CDR3 is 13 residues. V lost 4 bases to trimming and J lost 8 bases; unmatched junction nucleotides: 6. In DNA form, the CDR3 reads TGTGCCAGCAGCCTGGACAGGAGGGACACCATATATTTT. It codes for CASSLDRRDTIYF. The variable domain in full, completed from reference TRBV5-6 and TRBJ1-3, reads DAGVTQSPTHLIKTRGQQVTLRCSPKSGHDTVSWYQQALGQGPQFIFQYYEEEERQRGNFPDRFSGHQFPNYSSELNVNALLLGDSALYLCASSLDRRDTIYFGEGSWLTVV.

The CDR3 here is CASSPRFGTAYNEQFF. CDR3 in DNA: TGTGCCAGCTCACCAAGGTTTGGGACAGCCTACAATGAGCAGTTCTTC. The chain recombines TRBV18 with TRBJ2-1; 7 bases are shared with TRBD1. The CDR3 consists of 16 residues. CDR1 is KGHSH and CDR2 is LQKENI in the germline V gene. V lost 2 bases, J lost 2 bases, and 6 bases stayed unmatched. The variable domain in full, completed from reference TRBV18 and TRBJ2-1, reads NAGVMQNPRHLVRRRGQEARLRCSPMKGHSHVYWYRQLPEEGLKFMVYLQKENIIDESGMPKERFSAEFPKEGPSILRIQQVVRGDSAAYFCASSPRFGTAYNEQFFGPGTRLTVL.

This chain links TRBV7-2 with TRBJ2-2, with 10 bases aligning to TRBD2. Germline V gene sequence: CDR1 SGHTA, CDR2 FQGNSA. Unmatched junction bases numbered 8, after V lost 5 bases and J lost 5 bases. This CDR3 contains 16 residues. CDR3 DNA sequence: TGTGCCAGCAGCCTAAGGACTAGCGGACTGACCGGGGAGCTGTTTTTT. Translation: CASSLRTSGLTGELFF. Based on the CDR3 plus reference TRBV7-2 and TRBJ2-2, the full variable domain is GAGVSQSPSNKVTEKGKDVELRCDPISGHTALYWYRQSLGQGLEFLIYFQGNSAPDKSGLPSDRFSAERTGGSVSTLTIQRTQQEDSAVYLCASSLRTSGLTGELFFGEGSRLTVL.

The chain carries TRBV5-4 and TRBJ2-1; tentatively, D is TRBD1 (5 bases). Germline V lookup: CDR1 SGHNT, CDR2 YYREEE (reference sequence). The CDR3 spans 14 residues. V lost 4 bases and J lost 3, with 11 bases in between. In DNA, the CDR3 is TGTGCCAGCAGCGTGGGCCAGGGCTACAATGAGCAGTTCTTC. It codes for CASSVGQGYNEQFF.

In its sample, this clone was seen once. The chain carries TRBV19 and TRBJ1-2, with D unclear. The germline V gene has CDR1 LNHDA and CDR2 SQIVND (reference sequence). V lost 2 bases to trimming and J lost 5 bases, with 9 bases between them. The CDR3 has 13 residues. CDR3 sequence reads: CASSIRVDYGYTF. CDR3 DNA: TGTGCCAGTAGTATAAGAGTAGATTATGGCTACACCTTC.

This clone came up once. The rearrangement joins TRBV6-8 to TRBJ1-6; TRBD1 matches 8 bases. With V trimmed by 6 bases and J by 7 bases, 2 bases remained unmatched. Germline values: CDR1 MNHGY, CDR2 SAAAGT. The CDR3 sequence is 13 residues long. The CDR3 reads CASRTGVNSPLHF. The CDR3 nucleotides are TGTGCCAGCAGGACAGGGGTGAATTCACCCCTCCACTTT.

The chain joins TRBV27 to TRBJ1-2, with 8 positions matching TRBD1. In germline, CDR1 is MNHEY, CDR2 SMNVEV (reference sequence). After removal of 8 bases from V and 7 bases from J, the junction contained 12 bases not matched to a gene. The CDR3 extends over 14 amino acids. CDR3 residues: CASGTAGGFGGYTF. CDR3 nucleotide sequence: TGTGCCAGCGGAACGGCAGGGGGCTTTGGTGGCTACACCTTC.